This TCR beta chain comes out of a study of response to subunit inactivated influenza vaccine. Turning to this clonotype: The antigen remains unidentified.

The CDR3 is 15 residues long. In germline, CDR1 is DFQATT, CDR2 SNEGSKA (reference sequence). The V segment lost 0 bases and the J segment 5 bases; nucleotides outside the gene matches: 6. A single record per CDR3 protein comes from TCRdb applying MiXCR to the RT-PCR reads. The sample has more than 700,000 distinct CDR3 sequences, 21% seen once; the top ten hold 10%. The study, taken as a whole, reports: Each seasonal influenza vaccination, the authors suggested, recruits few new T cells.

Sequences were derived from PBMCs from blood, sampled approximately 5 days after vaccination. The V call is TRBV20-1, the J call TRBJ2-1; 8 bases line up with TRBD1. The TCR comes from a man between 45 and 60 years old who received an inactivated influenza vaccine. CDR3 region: CSARETGVGNNEQFF. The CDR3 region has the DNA TGCAGTGCTAGAGAGACAGGGGTGGGGAACAATGAGCAGTTCTTC.